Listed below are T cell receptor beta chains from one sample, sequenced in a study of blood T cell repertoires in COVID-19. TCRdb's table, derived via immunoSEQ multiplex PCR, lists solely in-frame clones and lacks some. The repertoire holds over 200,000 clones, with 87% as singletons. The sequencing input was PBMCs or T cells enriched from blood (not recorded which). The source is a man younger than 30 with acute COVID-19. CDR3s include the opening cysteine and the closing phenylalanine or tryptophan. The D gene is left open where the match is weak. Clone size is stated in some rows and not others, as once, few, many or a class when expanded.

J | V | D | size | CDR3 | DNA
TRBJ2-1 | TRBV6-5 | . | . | CASSSGQYNEQFF | TGTGCCAGCAGTTCGGGACAATACAATGAGCAGTTCTTC
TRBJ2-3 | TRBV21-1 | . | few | CASSKGTSGRGGGDTQYF | TGTGCCAGCAGCAAAGGGACTAGCGGGAGAGGGGGTGGCGATACGCAGTATTTT
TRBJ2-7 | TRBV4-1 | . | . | CASSPRGYEQYF | TGCGCCAGCAGCCCCAGGGGCTACGAGCAGTACTTC
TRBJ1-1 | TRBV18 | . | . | CASSRTENTEAFF | TGTGCCAGCTCACGTACAGAGAACACTGAAGCTTTCTTT
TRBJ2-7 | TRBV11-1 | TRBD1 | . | CASSLAKGATYEQYF | TGTGCCAGCAGCTTAGCGAAGGGGGCGACCTACGAGCAGTACTTC
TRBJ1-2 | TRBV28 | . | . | CASSFTGYDGYTF | TGTGCCAGCAGCTTCACAGGGTACGATGGCTACACCTTC
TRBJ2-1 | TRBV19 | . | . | CASSLQGSGVSSYNEQFF | TGTGCCAGTAGTCTTCAGGGGAGTGGGGTCAGCTCCTACAATGAGCAGTTCTTC
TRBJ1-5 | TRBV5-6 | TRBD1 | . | CASNSRGPGQPQHF | TGTGCCAGCAACTCAAGGGGGCCGGGTCAGCCCCAGCATTTT
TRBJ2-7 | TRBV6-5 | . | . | CASSYSSDQRYEQYF | TGTGCCAGCAGTTACTCGTCCGATCAGCGTTACGAGCAGTACTTC
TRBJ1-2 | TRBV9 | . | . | CASSVDGRTNYGYTF | TGTGCCAGCAGCGTAGATGGCAGAACTAACTATGGCTACACCTTC
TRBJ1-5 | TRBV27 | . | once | CASRPDSYYSNQPQHF | TGTGCCAGCAGACCTGACAGTTACTATAGCAATCAGCCCCAGCATTTT
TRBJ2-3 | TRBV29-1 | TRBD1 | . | CSVEGGTGSTDTQYF | TGCAGCGTTGAAGGGGGGACAGGGAGCACAGATACGCAGTATTTT
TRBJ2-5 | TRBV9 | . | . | CASSVGGRWLETQYF | TGTGCCAGCAGCGTCGGGGGGCGCTGGTTAGAGACCCAGTACTTC
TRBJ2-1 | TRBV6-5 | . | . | CASKASQGLVNEQFF | TGTGCCAGCAAAGCGTCGCAGGGGTTGGTGAATGAGCAGTTCTTC
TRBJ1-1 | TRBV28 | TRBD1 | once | CASRMRTGAVEAFF | TGTGCCAGCAGGATGAGGACAGGAGCGGTTGAAGCTTTCTTT
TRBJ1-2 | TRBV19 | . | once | CATGQPQETNYGYTF | TGTGCCACCGGACAGCCCCAGGAGACTAACTATGGCTACACCTTC
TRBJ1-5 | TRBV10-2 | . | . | CASRVGSSNQPQHF | TGCGCCAGCAGGGTAGGGAGTAGCAATCAGCCCCAGCATTTT
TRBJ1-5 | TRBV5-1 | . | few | CASSPWGGAYSNQPQHF | TGCGCCAGCAGCCCATGGGGGGGGGCATATAGCAATCAGCCCCAGCATTTT
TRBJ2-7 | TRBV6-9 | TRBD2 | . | CASSPNGLLADSYEQYF | TGTGCCAGCAGCCCTAATGGGTTGCTAGCGGACTCCTACGAGCAGTACTTC
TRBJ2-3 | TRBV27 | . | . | CASNSVHTQYF | TGTGCCAGCAATAGCGTACATACGCAGTATTTT
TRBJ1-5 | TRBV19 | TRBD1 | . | CASTYGDRGSQPQHF | TGTGCCAGTACCTATGGGGACAGGGGAAGTCAGCCCCAGCATTTT
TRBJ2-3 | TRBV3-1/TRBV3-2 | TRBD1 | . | CASSQARTGANTDTQYF | TGTGCCAGCAGCCAAGCAAGGACAGGGGCTAACACAGATACGCAGTATTTT
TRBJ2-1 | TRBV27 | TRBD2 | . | CASSLSPSGRGPQEQFF | TGTGCCAGCAGTTTATCCCCAAGCGGGAGAGGCCCCCAGGAGCAGTTCTTC
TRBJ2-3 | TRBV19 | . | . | CASSLASSTDTQYF | TGTGCCAGTAGTCTAGCGAGTAGCACAGATACGCAGTATTTT
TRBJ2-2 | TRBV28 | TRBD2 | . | CASSSGLPNTGELFF | TGTGCCAGCAGTTCGGGACTACCGAACACCGGGGAGCTGTTTTTT
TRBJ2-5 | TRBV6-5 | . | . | CASSTDVKTQYF | TGTGCCAGCAGCACTGATGTCAAGACCCAGTACTTC